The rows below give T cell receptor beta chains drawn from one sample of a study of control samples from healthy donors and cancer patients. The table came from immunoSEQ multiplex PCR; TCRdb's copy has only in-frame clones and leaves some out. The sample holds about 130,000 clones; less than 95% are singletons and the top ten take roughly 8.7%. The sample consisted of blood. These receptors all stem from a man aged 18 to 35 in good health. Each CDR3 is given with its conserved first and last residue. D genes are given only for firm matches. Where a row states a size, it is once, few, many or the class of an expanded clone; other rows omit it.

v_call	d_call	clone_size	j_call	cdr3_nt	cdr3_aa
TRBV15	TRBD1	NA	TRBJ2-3	TGTGCCACCAGCTTCTCCGGGACAGGGACCACAGATACGCAGTATTTT	CATSFSGTGTTDTQYF
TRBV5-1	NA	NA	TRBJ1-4	TGCGCCAGCAGCTTGTCAGTTGCAACTAATGAAAAACTGTTTTTT	CASSLSVATNEKLFF
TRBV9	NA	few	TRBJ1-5	TGTGCCAGCAGCGCCCCGGGGGACAATCAGCCCCAGCATTTT	CASSAPGDNQPQHF
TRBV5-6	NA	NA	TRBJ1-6	TGTGCCAGCAGCATGGGATCCAGGGCCTATAATTCACCCCTCCACTTT	CASSMGSRAYNSPLHF
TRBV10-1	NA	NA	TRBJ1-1	TGCGCCAGCAGTGAGAAAGGGGGCACTGAAGCTTTCTTT	CASSEKGGTEAFF
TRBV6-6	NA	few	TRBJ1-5	TGTGCCAGCAGTCCACGACCTAGTTATAGCAATCAGCCCCAGCATTTT	CASSPRPSYSNQPQHF
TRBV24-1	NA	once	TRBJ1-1	TGTGCCACCAGTGCCCCAATCAGGGGCTGGACTGAAGCTTTCTTT	CATSAPIRGWTEAFF
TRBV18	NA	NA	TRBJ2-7	TGTGCCAGCTCTTACAGTAGCGAGACCTACGAGCAGTACTTC	CASSYSSETYEQYF
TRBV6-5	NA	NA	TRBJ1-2	TGTGCCAGCAGTTACTCGGTTAACTATGGCTACACCTTC	CASSYSVNYGYTF
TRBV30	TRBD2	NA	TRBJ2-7	TGTGCCTGGAGTACCGGGAGGGGCTACGAGCAGTACTTC	CAWSTGRGYEQYF
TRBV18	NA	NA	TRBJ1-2	TGTGCCAGCTCACGAGGGGAGGCCACCTATGGCTACACCTTC	CASSRGEATYGYTF
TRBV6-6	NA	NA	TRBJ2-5	TGTGCCAGCAGTTACTCGGAGGGTCAAGAGACCCAGTACTTC	CASSYSEGQETQYF
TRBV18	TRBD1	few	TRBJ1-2	TGTGCCAGCTCACCGTTGACCCTTGACAGGGGGCGAAACTATGGCTACACCTTC	CASSPLTLDRGRNYGYTF
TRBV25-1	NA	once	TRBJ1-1	TGTGCCAGCAGTGCGCCACAGGTGAGGGGCACTGAAGCTTTCTTT	CASSAPQVRGTEAFF
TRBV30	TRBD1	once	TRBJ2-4	TGTGCCTGGAGTCGACAGGGATTAGCCAAAAACATTCAGTACTTC	CAWSRQGLAKNIQYF
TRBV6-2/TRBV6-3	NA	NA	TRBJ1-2	TGTGCCAGCAGCCGGAGTGGGGACGGCTATGGCTACACCTTC	CASSRSGDGYGYTF
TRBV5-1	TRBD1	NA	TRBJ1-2	TGCGCCAGCAGCTCGGACAGGGACTATGGCTACACCTTC	CASSSDRDYGYTF
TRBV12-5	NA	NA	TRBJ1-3	TGTGCTAGTGGTTTGTTCACAATACCGAACACCATATATTTT	CASGLFTIPNTIYF
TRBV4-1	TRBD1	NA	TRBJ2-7	TGCGCCAGCAGCCCATTCCCCGGGACAGCCTCACGGGACGAGCAGTACTTC	CASSPFPGTASRDEQYF
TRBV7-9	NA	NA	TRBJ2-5	TGTGCCAGCAGCTTACTCTGGACAGATCAAGAGACCCAGTACTTC	CASSLLWTDQETQYF
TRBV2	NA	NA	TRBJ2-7	TGTGCCAGCAGTGCCTATGGGACCTACGAGCAGTACTTC	CASSAYGTYEQYF
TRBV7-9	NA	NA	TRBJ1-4	TGTGCCAGCAGCTCGCCTGTGAGGGAAGTCGAAAAACTGTTTTTT	CASSSPVREVEKLFF
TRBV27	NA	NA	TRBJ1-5	TGTGCCAGCAGTAAAGGTACCAGCAATCAGCCCCAGCATTTT	CASSKGTSNQPQHF
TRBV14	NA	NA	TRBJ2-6	TGTGCCAGCAGCCAAGATCTGGGTTCACAGGCTGGGGCCAACGTCCTGACTTTC	CASSQDLGSQAGANVLTF
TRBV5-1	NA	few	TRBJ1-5	TGCGCCAGCAGCCCCTTGGGGGGCAATCAGCCCCAGCATTTT	CASSPLGGNQPQHF
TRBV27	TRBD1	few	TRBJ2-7	TGTGCCAGCAGCCTGACGACAGGGGAATACTACGAGCAGTACTTC	CASSLTTGEYYEQYF
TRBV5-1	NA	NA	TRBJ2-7	TGCGCCAGCAGCTTGGGCGACAGTACCTACGAGCAGTACTTC	CASSLGDSTYEQYF
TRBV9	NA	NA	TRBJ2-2	TGTGCCAGCAGCGTAGTCGAGGCCGGGGAGCTGTTTTTT	CASSVVEAGELFF